This T cell receptor (beta chain) was recorded in a study of blood T cell repertoires in COVID-19. For the study at large: Donors in the United States, Italy and Spain gave samples during acute or convalescent COVID-19. PBMCs, B-cell-depleted T cells, or T cells were the source of the cDNA or gDNA that made up the material.

Assay used: immunoSEQ multiplex PCR; TCRdb lists only in-frame clones, some missing. The sample holds approximately 200,000 clones, around 90% seen once. Germline values: CDR1 LGHDT, CDR2 YNNKEL (reference sequence). J was trimmed by 4 bases and V by 5 bases; bases with no gene match: 3. This CDR3 contains 14 residues. The origin of this receptor is a man younger than 35 with active or convalescent COVID-19. The rearrangement links TRBV3-1 (or the pseudogene TRBV3-2) to TRBJ2-2; 8 positions agree with TRBD1. The sample comprised peripheral blood. The chain's CDR3 is CASSSDRATGELFF. CDR3 in DNA: TGTGCCAGCAGCTCGGACAGGGCCACCGGGGAGCTGTTTTTT.